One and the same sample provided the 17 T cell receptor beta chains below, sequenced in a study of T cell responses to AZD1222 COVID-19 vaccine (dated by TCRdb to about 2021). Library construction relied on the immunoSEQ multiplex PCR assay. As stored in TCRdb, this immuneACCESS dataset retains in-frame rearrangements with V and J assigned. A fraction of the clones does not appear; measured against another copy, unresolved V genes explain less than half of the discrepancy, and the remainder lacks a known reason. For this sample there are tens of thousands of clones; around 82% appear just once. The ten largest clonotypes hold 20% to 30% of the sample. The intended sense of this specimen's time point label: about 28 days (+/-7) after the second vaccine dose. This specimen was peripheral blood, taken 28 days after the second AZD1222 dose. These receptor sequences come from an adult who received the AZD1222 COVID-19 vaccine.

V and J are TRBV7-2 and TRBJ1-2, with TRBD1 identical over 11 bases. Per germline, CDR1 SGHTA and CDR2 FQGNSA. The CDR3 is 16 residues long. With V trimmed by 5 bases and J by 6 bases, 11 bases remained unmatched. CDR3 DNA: TGTGCCAGCAGCACCCCCGGGACAGGGGGGCTTGATGGCTACACCTTC. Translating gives CASSTPGTGGLDGYTF.

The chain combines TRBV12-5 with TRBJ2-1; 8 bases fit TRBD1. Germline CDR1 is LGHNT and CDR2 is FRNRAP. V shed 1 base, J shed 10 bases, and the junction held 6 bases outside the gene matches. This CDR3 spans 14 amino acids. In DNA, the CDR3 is TGTGCTAGTGGTTTGGGGACAGGGTGGCGCGAGCAGTTCTTC. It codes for CASGLGTGWREQFF.

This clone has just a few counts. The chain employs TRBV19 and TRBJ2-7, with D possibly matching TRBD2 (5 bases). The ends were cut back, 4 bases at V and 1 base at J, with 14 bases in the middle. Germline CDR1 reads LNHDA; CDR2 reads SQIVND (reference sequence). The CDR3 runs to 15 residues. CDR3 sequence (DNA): TGTGCCAGTAGTACGAATGTGGGGAGATCCTACGAGCAGTACTTC. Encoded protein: CASSTNVGRSYEQYF. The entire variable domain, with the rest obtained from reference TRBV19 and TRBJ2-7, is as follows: DGGITQSPKYLFRKEGQNVTLSCEQNLNHDAMYWYRQDPGQGLRLIYYSQIVNDFQKGDIAEGYSVSREKKESFPLTVTSAQKNPTAFYLCASSTNVGRSYEQYFGPGTRLTVT.

The CDR3, as DNA: TGTGCCAGCAGCCAAGGGGTCCAGGGACAGTCGAATCAGCCCCAGCATTTT. Translating gives CASSQGVQGQSNQPQHF. The chain is built from TRBV4-2 and TRBJ1-5; TRBD1 matches 7 bases. Germline CDR1 reads LGHNA; CDR2 reads YNFKEQ. This CDR3 has 17 amino acids. V lost 1 base to trimming and J lost 4 bases; unmatched junction nucleotides: 10.

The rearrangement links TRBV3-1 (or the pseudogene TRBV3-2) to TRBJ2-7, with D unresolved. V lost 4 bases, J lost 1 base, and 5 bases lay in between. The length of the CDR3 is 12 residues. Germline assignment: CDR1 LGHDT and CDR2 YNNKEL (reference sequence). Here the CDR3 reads CASSPGSYEQYF. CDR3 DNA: TGTGCCAGCAGCCCCGGGTCCTACGAGCAGTACTTC.

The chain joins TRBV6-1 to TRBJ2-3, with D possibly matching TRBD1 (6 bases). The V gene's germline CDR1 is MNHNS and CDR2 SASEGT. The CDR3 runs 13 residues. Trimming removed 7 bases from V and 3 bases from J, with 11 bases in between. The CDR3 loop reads CASTSQGTDTQYF. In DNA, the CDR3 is TGTGCCAGCACCTCACAGGGTACAGATACGCAGTATTTT.

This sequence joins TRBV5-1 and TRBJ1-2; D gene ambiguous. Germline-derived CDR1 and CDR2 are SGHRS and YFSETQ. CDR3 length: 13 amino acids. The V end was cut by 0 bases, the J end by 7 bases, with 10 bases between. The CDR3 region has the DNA TGCGCCAGCAGCTTGGCCGGGAACGGTGGCTACACCTTC. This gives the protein CASSLAGNGGYTF.

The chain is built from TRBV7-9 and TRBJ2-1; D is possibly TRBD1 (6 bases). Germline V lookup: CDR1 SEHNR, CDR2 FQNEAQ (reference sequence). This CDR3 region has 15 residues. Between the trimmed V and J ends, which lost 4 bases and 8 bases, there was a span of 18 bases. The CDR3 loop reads CASSWGQGGHYEQFF. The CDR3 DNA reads TGTGCCAGCAGCTGGGGACAAGGGGGTCACTATGAGCAGTTCTTC.

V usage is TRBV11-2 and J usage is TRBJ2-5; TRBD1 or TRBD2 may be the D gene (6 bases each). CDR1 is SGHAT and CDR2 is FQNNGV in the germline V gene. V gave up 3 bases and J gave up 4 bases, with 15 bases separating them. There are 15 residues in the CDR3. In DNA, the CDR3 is TGTGCCAGCAGCTTTGAGGGAGGCAGGGGAGAGACCCAGTACTTC. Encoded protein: CASSFEGGRGETQYF.

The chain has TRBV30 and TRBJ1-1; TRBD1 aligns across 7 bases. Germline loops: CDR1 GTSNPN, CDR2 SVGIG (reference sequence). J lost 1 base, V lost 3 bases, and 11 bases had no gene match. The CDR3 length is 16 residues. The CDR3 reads CAWSGGNTGANTEAFF. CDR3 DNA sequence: TGTGCCTGGAGCGGAGGAAACACAGGGGCGAACACTGAAGCTTTCTTT. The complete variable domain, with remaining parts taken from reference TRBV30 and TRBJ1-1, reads SQTIHQWPATLVQPVGSPLSLECTVEGTSNPNLYWYRQAAGRGLQLLFYSVGIGQISSEVPQNLSASRPQDRQFILSSKKLLLSDSGFYLCAWSGGNTGANTEAFFGQGTRLTVV.

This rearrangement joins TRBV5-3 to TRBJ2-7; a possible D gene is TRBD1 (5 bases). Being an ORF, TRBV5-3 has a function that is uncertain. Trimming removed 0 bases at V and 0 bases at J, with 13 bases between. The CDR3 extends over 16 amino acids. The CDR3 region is CARSLEGRVCSYEQYF. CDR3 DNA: TGTGCCAGAAGCTTGGAAGGCAGGGTTTGCTCCTACGAGCAGTACTTC.

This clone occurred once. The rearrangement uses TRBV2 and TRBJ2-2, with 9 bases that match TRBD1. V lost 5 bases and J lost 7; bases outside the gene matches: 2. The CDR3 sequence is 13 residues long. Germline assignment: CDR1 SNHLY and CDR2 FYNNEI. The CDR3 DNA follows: TGTGCCAGCAGTACAGGGGGCTTCGGGGAGCTGTTTTTT. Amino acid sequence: CASSTGGFGELFF.

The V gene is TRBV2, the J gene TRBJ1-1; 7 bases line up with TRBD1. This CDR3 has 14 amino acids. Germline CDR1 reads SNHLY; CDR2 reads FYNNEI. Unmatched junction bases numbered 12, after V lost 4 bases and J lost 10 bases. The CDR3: CASSVATGVRRAFF. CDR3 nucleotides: TGTGCCAGCAGTGTAGCCACAGGGGTACGTAGAGCTTTCTTT. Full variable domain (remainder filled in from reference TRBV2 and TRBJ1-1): EPEVTQTPSHQVTQMGQEVILRCVPISNHLYFYWYRQILGQKVEFLVSFYNNEISEKSEIFDDQFSVERPDGSNFTLKIRSTKLEDSAMYFCASSVATGVRRAFFGQGTRLTVV.

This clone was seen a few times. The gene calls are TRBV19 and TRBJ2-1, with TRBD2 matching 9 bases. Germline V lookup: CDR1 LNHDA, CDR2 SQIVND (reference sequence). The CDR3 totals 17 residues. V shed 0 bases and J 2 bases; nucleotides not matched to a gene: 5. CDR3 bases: TGTGCCAGTAGTATAGATCATAGCGGGAGCCCCTACAATGAGCAGTTCTTC. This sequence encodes CASSIDHSGSPYNEQFF.

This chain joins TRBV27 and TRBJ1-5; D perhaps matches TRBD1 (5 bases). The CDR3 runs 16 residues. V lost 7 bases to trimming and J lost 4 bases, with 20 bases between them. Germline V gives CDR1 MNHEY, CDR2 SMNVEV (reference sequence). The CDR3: CASMTTGRGSNQPQHF. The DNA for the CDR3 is TGTGCCAGCATGACGACGGGACGGGGATCAAATCAGCCCCAGCATTTT.

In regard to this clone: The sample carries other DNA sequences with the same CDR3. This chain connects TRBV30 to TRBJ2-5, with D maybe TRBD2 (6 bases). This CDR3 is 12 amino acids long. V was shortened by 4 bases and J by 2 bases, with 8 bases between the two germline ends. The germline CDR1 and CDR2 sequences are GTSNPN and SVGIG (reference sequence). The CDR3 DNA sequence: TGTGCCTGGAACGGGGGACAAGAGACCCAGTACTTC. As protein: CAWNGGQETQYF.

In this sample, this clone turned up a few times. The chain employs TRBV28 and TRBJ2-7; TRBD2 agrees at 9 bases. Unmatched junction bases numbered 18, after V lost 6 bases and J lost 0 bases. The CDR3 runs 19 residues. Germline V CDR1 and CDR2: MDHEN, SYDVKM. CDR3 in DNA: TGTGCCAGCAGGTCTATGTTCCCATTAGCGGGAGCGAGCTCCTACGAGCAGTACTTC. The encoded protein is CASRSMFPLAGASSYEQYF.